This is a list of T cell receptor beta chains from one sample in a study of cytomegalovirus exposure and HLA in healthy donors. The method was immunoSEQ multiplex PCR; TCRdb's version includes in-frame clones alone and lacks a portion of them. This table holds almost 80,000 clones, roughly two thirds found once. Source material: PBMCs. The source of these receptors is a woman aged 50 to 60 in good health and CMV-seropositive. Both conserved end residues are part of each CDR3. D genes are given only for firm matches. Some rows have no size entry. The others give once, few or many, or a class for an expanded clone.

cdr3_length,d_call,v_call,j_call,clone_size,cdr3_nt,cdr3_aa
15,TRBD2,TRBV6-1,TRBJ2-5,NA,TGTGCCAGCAGTGAAGGGACTAGCGGGGAAGAGACCCAGTACTTC,CASSEGTSGEETQYF
14,TRBD1,TRBV7-8,TRBJ1-4,NA,TGTGCCAGCAGCTTGACAGGGGGGGATGAAAAACTGTTTTTT,CASSLTGGDEKLFF
15,TRBD2,TRBV7-9,TRBJ2-1,few,TGTGCCAGCAGCTTAGTGCGGGGGGTCTACAATGAGCAGTTCTTC,CASSLVRGVYNEQFF
13,NA,TRBV4-1,TRBJ2-7,NA,TGCGCCAGCAGCCAGACAGTTACTTACGAGCAGTACTTC,CASSQTVTYEQYF
13,NA,TRBV29-1,TRBJ2-5,NA,TGCAGCGTTGACTACAGGGTGGCAGAGACCCAGTACTTC,CSVDYRVAETQYF
12,NA,TRBV7-3,TRBJ1-2,NA,TGTGCCAGCAGCCAATCGACAGGAAGCTACACCTTC,CASSQSTGSYTF
15,TRBD1,TRBV28,TRBJ1-1,few,TGTGCCAGCAGTTTCCCCTACAGGGGGCTTACTGAAGCTTTCTTT,CASSFPYRGLTEAFF
14,NA,TRBV19,TRBJ1-5,NA,TGTGCCAGTAGTATTTACGACAGAGATCAGCCCCAGCATTTT,CASSIYDRDQPQHF
17,TRBD1,TRBV9,TRBJ1-2,NA,TGTGCCAGCAGCGTAGGACAGGGCCCTACCCCAGTCTATGGCTACACCTTC,CASSVGQGPTPVYGYTF
17,NA,TRBV19,TRBJ1-5,NA,TGTGCCAGTAGCCCTATTTTCGGGGGACTGAAGGATCAGCCCCAGCATTTT,CASSPIFGGLKDQPQHF
21,TRBD2,TRBV5-1,TRBJ2-6,NA,TGCGCCAGCAGCTTGATCGGACTAGCGGGGGGAGTTATCTCTGGGGCCAACGTCCTGACTTTC,CASSLIGLAGGVISGANVLTF
17,NA,TRBV18,TRBJ1-1,once,TGTGCCAGCTCACCATCAACGGGCCGGGGGATGAACACTGAAGCTTTCTTT,CASSPSTGRGMNTEAFF
13,NA,TRBV19,TRBJ2-3,NA,TGTGCCAGTGGGCTAAATAGAGCAGATACGCAGTATTTT,CASGLNRADTQYF
14,TRBD1,TRBV19,TRBJ2-7,NA,TGTGCCAGTAGTGCGGGACAGGCTGAATCCGAGCAGTACTTC,CASSAGQAESEQYF
14,NA,TRBV6-5,TRBJ1-2,NA,TGTGCCAGCAGTTACTCGTTACAGGGTCGGGGCTACACCTTC,CASSYSLQGRGYTF
15,TRBD1,TRBV28,TRBJ2-5,NA,TGTGCCAGCAGTTTGGGACAGGGTTTAGGGGAGACCCAGTACTTC,CASSLGQGLGETQYF
14,TRBD1,TRBV6-5,TRBJ1-5,NA,TGTGCCAGCAGTACCCGACAGGGAAGTCAGCCCCAGCATTTT,CASSTRQGSQPQHF
11,NA,TRBV10-3,TRBJ1-2,once,TGTGCCACCACGGGGGAGGGTGGCTACACCTTC,CATTGEGGYTF
12,NA,TRBV6-1,TRBJ2-7,NA,TGTGCCTGTCAGGGGATGGGTTACGAGCAGTACTTC,CACQGMGYEQYF
13,NA,TRBV5-5,TRBJ2-3,NA,TGTGCCAGCTATCCGGGTATCCCAGATACGCAGTATTTT,CASYPGIPDTQYF
15,NA,TRBV6-6,TRBJ1-2,NA,TGTGCCAGCAGTTACCCAATCTCAGGGGCGGATGGCTACACCTTC,CASSYPISGADGYTF